The 8 T cell receptor beta chains in this list originate from one sample, sequenced in a study of blood T cell repertoires in COVID-19. Clones were read by immunoSEQ multiplex PCR, and TCRdb kept only the in-frame ones, dropping some. The sample yields around 300,000 clones, roughly 85% seen once. The material sequenced was PBMCs or T cells enriched from blood (not recorded which). The receptor source for this set is a woman aged 40 to 49 who had recovered from COVID-19.

J is TRBJ1-4 and V is TRBV19, with D unclear. Trimming left V 11 bases short and J 6 bases short, with 16 bases between. Per the germline V gene, CDR1 is LNHDA and CDR2 is SQIVND (reference sequence). There are 13 residues in the CDR3. As DNA, the CDR3 is TGTGCCGCGAGTATTGGCGGGGATGAAAAACTGTTTTTT. Residues: CAASIGGDEKLFF.

This chain links TRBV18 with TRBJ2-1; the D is unclear. V dropped 6 bases and J dropped 7 bases, with 10 bases sitting between them. Germline-derived CDR1 and CDR2 are KGHSH and LQKENI. There are 12 residues in the CDR3. For the CDR3, the DNA is TGTGCCAGCTCCAAAGGAGAAAATGAGCAGTTCTTC. Protein product: CASSKGENEQFF.

V is TRBV18 and J is TRBJ2-3; 13 nucleotides match TRBD2. V trimming: 2 bases; J trimming: 7 bases; junction bases outside the gene matches: 6. The length of the CDR3 is 16 residues. CDR1 is KGHSH, CDR2 LQKENI, per germline. CDR3 bases: TGTGCCAGCTCACCAAGGGGGACTAGCGGGATACATACGCAGTATTTT. Translated: CASSPRGTSGIHTQYF.

V usage is TRBV28 and J usage is TRBJ2-3; D may be TRBD1 (6 bases). CDR3 length: 14 residues. Germline values: CDR1 MDHEN, CDR2 SYDVKM. The germline V and J ends were trimmed by 5 bases and 2 bases, with 11 bases remaining between them. Written as DNA, the CDR3 is TGTGCCAGCAGTCGGACAGACCTCACAGATACGCAGTATTTT. This translates into CASSRTDLTDTQYF.

The chain recombines TRBV20-1 with TRBJ2-1, with TRBD1 matching 8 bases. Germline V lookup: CDR1 DFQATT, CDR2 SNEGSKA (reference sequence). This CDR3 contains 14 residues. The V gene end was trimmed by 3 bases and the J gene end by 10 bases; junction bases not matched to a gene: 11. The CDR3 here is CSASRQGNRYEQFF. The CDR3, as DNA: TGCAGTGCTAGTCGACAGGGGAACAGGTACGAGCAGTTCTTC.

The CDR3 here is CASSLRDYEQYF. The CDR3 nucleotides read TGTGCCAGCAGCCTCAGGGACTACGAGCAGTACTTC. V and J are TRBV7-9 and TRBJ2-7, with D perhaps TRBD1 (5 bases). Trimming pared 5 bases from V and 3 bases from J, leaving 8 bases between. CDR3 length equals 12 residues. The germline CDR1 and CDR2 sequences are SEHNR and FQNEAQ (reference sequence).

The J gene is TRBJ2-7, the V gene TRBV7-3; 7 bases align to TRBD1. The CDR3 is made up of 21 amino acids. The V and J ends lost 6 bases and 1 base, in that order; junction bases with no gene match: 27. Germline CDR1 and CDR2: SGHTA and FQGTGA. CDR3 amino acids: CASSPPRTQGTEPKRSYEQYF. The CDR3 nucleotides are TGTGCCAGCAGTCCCCCCCGCACACAGGGGACCGAGCCAAAAAGATCCTACGAGCAGTACTTC.

The gene calls are TRBV5-5 and TRBJ1-6; 7 nucleotides align to TRBD1. This CDR3 contains 19 residues. Trimming took 1 base from V and 0 from J; bases not matched to a gene: 10. CDR1 is SGHKS, CDR2 YYEKEE, per germline (reference sequence). The CDR3: CASSLRVTGTSSYNSPLHF. CDR3 in DNA: TGTGCCAGCAGCTTGCGGGTGACAGGGACCAGCTCCTATAATTCACCCCTCCACTTT.